A single sample gave rise to the 15 T cell receptor beta chains below, sequenced in a study of cytomegalovirus exposure and HLA in healthy donors. PCR involved 60 Vbeta and 13 Jbeta primers. Sequencing was performed with immunoSEQ multiplex PCR; in TCRdb, only in-frame clones are kept and a portion is missing. The sample lists under 200,000 clones, approximately 84% occurring once. Material for sequencing was PBMCs. These receptors came from a male donor in good health and CMV-seropositive.

The table lists this clone with a few counts. The gene calls are TRBV2 and TRBJ2-5; TRBD1 agrees at 9 bases. This CDR3 has 14 amino acids. V lost 6 bases to trimming and J lost 5 bases; unmatched junction nucleotides: 7. The germline CDR1 and CDR2 sequences are SNHLY and FYNNEI. For the CDR3, the DNA is TGTGCCAGCAGGGGGACAGGGTCGGGGGAGACCCAGTACTTC. Protein sequence: CASRGTGSGETQYF.

This sequence joins TRBV27 and TRBJ1-5, with TRBD1 matching over 7 bases. This CDR3 comprises 14 residues. Germline V gene sequence: CDR1 MNHEY, CDR2 SMNVEV (reference sequence). V was pared by 2 bases and J by 6 bases, with 4 bases of the junction left unmatched. The CDR3 region has the DNA TGTGCCAGCAGTTTACGGGACAGAAGTCAGCCCCAGCATTTT. This encodes CASSLRDRSQPQHF.

V gene TRBV5-1 combines with J gene TRBJ1-5, with no clear D. V was shortened by 5 bases and J by 6 bases, with 12 bases between the two germline ends. The CDR3 is 13 residues long. Germline values: CDR1 SGHRS, CDR2 YFSETQ. For the CDR3, the DNA is TGCGCCAGCAGAGTACGGGAGGGTCAGCCCCAGCATTTT. It translates to CASRVREGQPQHF. The whole variable domain, remainder taken from reference TRBV5-1 and TRBJ1-5, is KAGVTQTPRYLIKTRGQQVTLSCSPISGHRSVSWYQQTPGQGLQFLFEYFSETQRNKGNFPGRFSGRQFSNSRSEMNVSTLELGDSALYLCASRVREGQPQHFGDGTRLSIL.

The V and J genes are TRBV27 and TRBJ2-7; D might be TRBD2 (6 bases). In germline, CDR1 is MNHEY, CDR2 SMNVEV (reference sequence). V dropped 1 base and J dropped 2 bases, with 12 bases sitting between them. The CDR3 is 15 residues long. The CDR3 loop reads CASSLYLGGPYEQYF. The CDR3 region has the DNA TGTGCCAGCAGTTTATACTTGGGGGGTCCCTACGAGCAGTACTTC.

The chain is built from TRBV27 and TRBJ2-3; a weak D match, TRBD2 (7 bases). The germline CDR1 and CDR2 sequences are MNHEY and SMNVEV (reference sequence). The length of the CDR3 is 16 residues. V lost 5 bases, J lost 5 bases, and 20 bases lay in between. The CDR3 coding sequence is TGTGCCAGCAGTCCCGGGGTGGGGGCGGGAGAAGATACGCAGTATTTT. It is translated as CASSPGVGAGEDTQYF.

There are a few counts of this clone. The J gene is TRBJ2-2, the V gene TRBV10-3; D not certain. The V gene's germline CDR1 is ENHRY and CDR2 SYGVKD. The CDR3 contains 12 residues. V was clipped by 10 bases and J by 1 base, with 7 bases between them. The chain's CDR3 is CASQWNTGELFF. CDR3 DNA sequence: TGTGCCAGTCAGTGGAACACCGGGGAGCTGTTTTTT.

The chain joins TRBV7-6 to TRBJ2-7; D is perhaps TRBD2 (6 bases). Trimming left V 5 bases short and J 1 base short, with 15 bases between. The CDR3 consists of 15 residues. The germline gives CDR1 SGHVS, CDR2 FNYEAQ. The DNA of the CDR3 is TGTGCCAGCAGCCAGCAGGAGGGCGGATCCTACGAGCAGTACTTC. Its protein product is CASSQQEGGSYEQYF.

Concerning this clone itself: A junction end diverges from the germline sequence, so it may reflect a read error. The gene calls are TRBV19 and TRBJ1-5; TRBD1 matches at 9 bases. In germline, CDR1 is LNHDA, CDR2 SQIVND (reference sequence). The length of the CDR3 is 14 residues. The CDR3 protein is CAGSPGQGGQPQHF. The DNA for the CDR3 is TGTGCCGGTAGCCCGGGACAGGGAGGACAGCCCCAGCATTTT. Together with reference TRBV19 and TRBJ1-5, the CDR3 gives the full variable domain: DGGITQSPKYLFRKEGQNVTLSCEQNLNHDAMYWYRQDPGQGLRLIYYSQIVNDFQKGDIAEGYSVSREKKESFPLTVTSAQKNPTAFYLCAGSPGQGGQPQHFGDGTRLSIL.

This clone was detected only a few times. The chain has TRBV2 and TRBJ1-2; 8 bases line up with TRBD1. V was pared by 8 bases and J by 2 bases, with 10 bases of the junction left unmatched. This CDR3 comprises 15 residues. The V gene's germline CDR1 is SNHLY and CDR2 FYNNEI. The CDR3 DNA reads as TGTGCCAGCGGTTCAACCGGACAGGGAAACTATGGCTACACCTTC. Its translation: CASGSTGQGNYGYTF. Full variable domain (remainder filled in from reference TRBV2 and TRBJ1-2): EPEVTQTPSHQVTQMGQEVILRCVPISNHLYFYWYRQILGQKVEFLVSFYNNEISEKSEIFDDQFSVERPDGSNFTLKIRSTKLEDSAMYFCASGSTGQGNYGYTFGSGTRLTVV.

The V and J genes are TRBV27 and TRBJ2-7, with 8 bases that match TRBD1. The V and J ends lost 5 bases and 0 bases, in that order; junction bases with no gene match: 6. The length of the CDR3 is 15 residues. Germline V gene data show CDR1 as MNHEY and CDR2 as SMNVEV (reference sequence). The DNA of the CDR3 is TGTGCCAGCAGTCCGGACAGGGCGAGCTCCTACGAGCAGTACTTC. Translating it yields CASSPDRASSYEQYF.

CDR3 sequence (DNA): TGCAGCGTTGAACCGCAGGGGGCGGGCACCGGGGAGCTGTTTTTT. This encodes CSVEPQGAGTGELFF. The chain links TRBV29-1 to TRBJ2-2, with 8 nucleotides matching TRBD1. Germline values: CDR1 SQVTM, CDR2 ANQGSEA. The junction had 6 bases not matched to a gene; V was cut back by 2 bases and J by 4 bases. The CDR3 consists of 15 residues.

The J gene is TRBJ2-2, the V gene TRBV29-1; weak D call: TRBD2 (6 bases). The CDR3 is 14 amino acids. The ends were cut back, 3 bases at V and 0 bases at J, with 8 bases in the middle. Per germline, CDR1 SQVTM and CDR2 ANQGSEA. The CDR3 bases are TGCAGCGTTGAGGGGACTGCGAACACCGGGGAGCTGTTTTTT. Translation: CSVEGTANTGELFF.

V usage is TRBV4-2 and J usage is TRBJ2-2; 10 nucleotides match TRBD2. V was clipped by 10 bases and J by 5 bases; unmatched bases: 4. Germline V CDR1 and CDR2: LGHNA, YNFKEQ. The CDR3 consists of 13 residues. CDR3 nucleotide sequence: TGTGCCACCCTAGCGGGAGAAACCGGGGAGCTGTTTTTT. Translating gives CATLAGETGELFF.

This sequence joins TRBV7-9 and TRBJ1-1, with 9 nucleotides matching TRBD1. CDR1 and CDR2 (germline): SEHNR, FQNEAQ (reference sequence). V was clipped by 2 bases and J by 6 bases; unmatched bases: 7. The CDR3 extends over 15 amino acids. CDR3 region: CASSLRGQGKAEAFF. Written as DNA, the CDR3 is TGTGCCAGCAGCTTAAGGGGACAGGGTAAGGCTGAAGCTTTCTTT.

The chain carries TRBV15 and TRBJ1-6, with no clear D. V was pared by 3 bases and J by 9 bases, with 9 bases between. The CDR3 runs to 13 residues. Germline V gives CDR1 LNHNV, CDR2 YYDKDF (reference sequence). In DNA, the CDR3 is TGTGCCACCAGCAGGATGAGTGGTTCACCCCTCCACTTT. Residues: CATSRMSGSPLHF.